This T cell receptor beta chain came from a study of fetal regulatory T cell absence and autoimmunity. V lost 0 bases and J lost 13; bases outside the gene matches: 9. The CDR3 totals 15 residues. The survey-level immunoSEQ assay was used. Profiled with immunoSEQ multiplex PCR; TCRdb holds only in-frame clones, not every one. The sample has more than 85,000 clones; 72% are singletons. The rearrangement uses TRBV23-1 and TRBJ1-6, with TRBD1 matching over 7 bases. TRBV23-1 carries the ORF label, with uncertain function. The sequencing input was pancreas tissue. The clonotype comes from a male donor with IPEX syndrome. CDR3 sequence (DNA): TGCGCCAGCAGTCAATCAGGGGGCCGAAATCGTCCCCTCCACTTT. It encodes CASSQSGGRNRPLHF.